The text below deals with one TCR beta chain. These data are taken from a study of shared clonotypes between healthy human individuals. Each donor was a Caucasian adult residing in Nashville, Tennessee. This CDR3 is built from 15 residues. Trimming removed 0 bases at V and 3 bases at J, with 12 bases between. The germline CDR1 and CDR2 sequences are MNHEY and SVGAGI. Libraries were prepared by immunoSEQ multiplex PCR; TCRdb keeps only in-frame clonotypes and omits some of them. The sample consists of 2 million to 2.5 million clones, 90% to 97% of them appearing once. The rearrangement links TRBV6-5 to TRBJ2-7; tentatively, D is TRBD2 (6 bases). Sequenced input: naive CD4+ T cells sorted from blood. Specified subset: CD45RA+ positively selected. This TCR derives from a man between 18 and 29 years old in good health. The CDR3 region is CASSYSGRRDYEQYF. The DNA of the CDR3 is TGTGCCAGCAGTTACTCGGGCAGGAGGGACTACGAGCAGTACTTC.